These T cell receptor beta chains were read from a single sample in a study of beta chain features in type 1 diabetes. Profiling relied on immunoSEQ multiplex PCR, and the TCRdb table lists in-frame clones only, not all of them. This table has around 320,000 clones, approximately 15% appearing once. The sequenced material came from central memory CD4+ T cells from blood. The receptors here all came from a man in his thirties or forties in good health. Both conserved end residues are part of each CDR3. Fields, in order: V gene, D gene, clone size, J gene, CDR3 length, CDR3 protein, CDR3 DNA. A D gene is named only where the DNA matches it firmly. Expanded clones get a size class; other rows say once, few or many, or leave the size out.

v_call: TRBV5-1; d_call: .; clone_size: few; j_call: TRBJ2-3; cdr3_length: 14; cdr3_aa: CASSLGGKTDTQYF; cdr3_nt: TGCGCCAGCAGCTTGGGCGGGAAAACAGATACGCAGTATTTT
v_call: TRBV19; d_call: .; clone_size: .; j_call: TRBJ1-5; cdr3_length: 14; cdr3_aa: CASSIVGVGQPQHF; cdr3_nt: TGTGCCAGTAGTATTGTAGGGGTGGGTCAGCCCCAGCATTTT
v_call: TRBV9; d_call: .; clone_size: .; j_call: TRBJ1-5; cdr3_length: 15; cdr3_aa: CASSVHAESNQPQHF; cdr3_nt: TGTGCCAGCAGCGTTCACGCGGAGAGCAATCAGCCCCAGCATTTT
v_call: TRBV5-1; d_call: .; clone_size: .; j_call: TRBJ2-7; cdr3_length: 14; cdr3_aa: CASSLDFGRDEQYF; cdr3_nt: TGCGCCAGCAGCTTGGATTTCGGCAGGGACGAGCAGTACTTC
v_call: TRBV13; d_call: .; clone_size: .; j_call: TRBJ1-2; cdr3_length: 14; cdr3_aa: CASSLGTGTYGYTF; cdr3_nt: TGTGCCAGCAGCTTGGGCACAGGGACGTATGGCTACACCTTC
v_call: TRBV6-6; d_call: TRBD1; clone_size: .; j_call: TRBJ1-2; cdr3_length: 15; cdr3_aa: CASSRQGSNSYGYTF; cdr3_nt: TGTGCCAGCAGTCGACAGGGCTCCAACTCCTATGGCTACACCTTC
v_call: TRBV5-4; d_call: TRBD1; clone_size: few; j_call: TRBJ2-5; cdr3_length: 17; cdr3_aa: CASSQESPGQGSETQYF; cdr3_nt: TGCGCCAGCAGCCAAGAATCCCCGGGACAGGGTTCCGAGACCCAGTACTTC
v_call: TRBV4-3; d_call: .; clone_size: .; j_call: TRBJ1-2; cdr3_length: 15; cdr3_aa: CASSREKDANYGYTF; cdr3_nt: TGCGCCAGCAGCAGGGAAAAGGATGCCAACTATGGCTACACCTTC
v_call: TRBV19; d_call: TRBD1; clone_size: .; j_call: TRBJ2-7; cdr3_length: 15; cdr3_aa: CASSIEPTGVHEQYF; cdr3_nt: TGTGCCAGTAGTATAGAGCCCACAGGGGTTCACGAGCAGTACTTC
v_call: TRBV29-1; d_call: .; clone_size: few; j_call: TRBJ2-1; cdr3_length: 13; cdr3_aa: CSVDRVLGNEQFF; cdr3_nt: TGCAGCGTTGACAGGGTACTGGGGAATGAGCAGTTCTTC
v_call: TRBV7-7; d_call: .; clone_size: many; j_call: TRBJ2-1; cdr3_length: 13; cdr3_aa: CASSTLAANEQFF; cdr3_nt: TGTGCCAGCAGTACATTAGCGGCCAATGAGCAGTTCTTC
v_call: TRBV7-9; d_call: .; clone_size: .; j_call: TRBJ1-5; cdr3_length: 15; cdr3_aa: CASSLEAGTVGPQHF; cdr3_nt: TGTGCCAGCAGCTTAGAAGCAGGGACGGTTGGGCCCCAGCATTTT
v_call: TRBV7-9; d_call: .; clone_size: .; j_call: TRBJ1-2; cdr3_length: 13; cdr3_aa: CASSLDYEGGYTF; cdr3_nt: TGTGCCAGCAGCTTAGATTACGAGGGTGGCTACACCTTC
v_call: TRBV4-1; d_call: .; clone_size: .; j_call: TRBJ1-5; cdr3_length: 17; cdr3_aa: CASSQEGSDRLNQPQHF; cdr3_nt: TGCGCCAGCAGCCAAGAGGGGTCGGACAGACTCAATCAGCCCCAGCATTTT
v_call: TRBV10-3; d_call: TRBD1; clone_size: .; j_call: TRBJ1-6; cdr3_length: 14; cdr3_aa: CAISLQGSNSPLHF; cdr3_nt: TGTGCCATCAGTTTACAGGGGAGTAATTCACCCCTCCACTTT
v_call: TRBV7-9; d_call: .; clone_size: .; j_call: TRBJ2-2; cdr3_length: 13; cdr3_aa: CASSPRQAGELFF; cdr3_nt: TGTGCCAGCAGCCCGAGGCAGGCCGGGGAGCTGTTTTTT
v_call: TRBV4-2; d_call: TRBD1; clone_size: .; j_call: TRBJ1-1; cdr3_length: 15; cdr3_aa: CASSHPGQGGTEAFF; cdr3_nt: TGTGCCAGCAGCCACCCCGGACAGGGAGGGACTGAAGCTTTCTTT